This T cell receptor (beta chain) appears in the sequencing data of a study of CXCR3-negative and CXCR3-positive naive CD8 T cells. General observations from the study: Memory CD8+ cells showed much lower diversity, while both naive subsets were comparably high. Similar TRBV-TRBJ usage was seen in naive cells (both CXCR3-negative and CXCR3-positive), but memory cells differed.

For this clonotype: Its target is unknown.

Each TRB cDNA library was prepared by 5' RACE (with UMI labels). TCRdb processed the 5' RACE reads again and assigns one entry to each CDR3 protein, with no DNA. This table holds tens of thousands of distinct CDR3 sequences. CD8+ T cell subsets were each sorted in triplicate, over 250,000 cells apiece. The TCR sequence derives from a human donor in good health. Some clones in this sample may be carry-over from other donors' samples. What was sequenced was memory CD8+ T cells from blood.

The CDR3 loop reads CASSNLPGPPDGYTF. V and J are TRBV12-3 or TRBV12-4 and TRBJ1-2; TCRdb picks TRBD1, but there is no DNA to check that call. The CDR3 is made up of 15 amino acids.